This T cell receptor beta chain was found in a study of blood T cells in healthy people across ages. Germline V gene lookup returns CDR1 MNHEY and CDR2 SVGAGI. The CDR3 is 13 residues long. V gave up 5 bases and J gave up 7 bases, with 9 bases separating them. Primers used in a second PCR of about 6 to 11 cycles were a sample-barcoded 5' primer and a J-beta primer mix. TCRdb re-analysed the 5' RACE reads in MiXCR, keeping a single row per CDR3 protein. The sample yields 500,000 to 550,000 distinct CDR3 sequences, 20% to 30% seen once. These sequences were also reported in another study, on T cells of mothers and their children. As reported in that work: A handful of children and their three healthy Caucasian mothers were the donors. Overlap ran slightly, non-significantly higher for related than unrelated mother-child pairs.

This receptor was obtained from a boy aged 5-17 years in good health. The material sequenced was blood. The chain carries TRBV6-5 and TRBJ1-6; D remains ambiguous. The CDR3 region is CASSDDTNSPLHF. CDR3 bases: TGTGCCAGCAGTGACGACACCAATTCACCCCTCCACTTT.